Below are 14 T cell receptor beta chains sequenced from a single sample in a study of identical twins (dated by TCRdb to 2016 to 2017). Receptor amplification or capture employed 5' RACE. Instrument on record: Illumina HiSeq 2000. The public reads were quality trimmed at Q25 with fastp and then assembled into clones with MiXCR by TCRdb, keeping productive beta chains. Here each entry gathers all rows of one CDR3 protein and keeps the most common genes and DNA. The sample contains some 1,700,000 distinct CDR3 sequences, more than 30% of them found a single time. 0.27% of the sample is in the top ten clones. The specimen sequenced was cord blood. These receptors were obtained from a newborn girl in good health.

This clonotype has more than one count but fewer than ten. V usage is TRBV20-1 and J usage is TRBJ2-1; no definite D call. V shed 0 bases and J shed 2 bases, with 11 bases lying between them. Germline V CDR1 and CDR2: DFQATT, SNEGSKA (reference sequence). The CDR3 has 15 residues. The CDR3 region has the DNA TGCAGTGCTAGAGATGTCATTATAACCTACAATGAGCAGTTCTTC. Protein sequence: CSARDVIITYNEQFF.

Notes on this clonotype: A much more abundant neighbour one base away suggests this may be a read error. The rearrangement links TRBV29-1 to TRBJ2-5; D may be TRBD1 or TRBD2 (5 bases each). The better agreement between TRBJ2-7 and the DNA end casts doubt on the J call. The CDR3 runs 15 residues. Germline CDR1 and CDR2: SQVTM and ANQGSEA. Here the CDR3 DNA reads TGCAGCGTTGAAGTGCCGGGACCCCTCTATGACGAGCAGTACTTC. Amino acid sequence: CSVEVPGPLYDEQYF.

Comments on this clonotype: This may stem from a read error, because a much larger clone lies one nucleotide away. The CDR3 DNA reads TGTGCCAGCAGCCTTCAGGGGGCATTGGGCGGGCAGTACTTC. This translates into CASSLQGALGGQYF. The genes are TRBV12-3 or TRBV12-4 and TRBJ2-5; 8 bases align to TRBD1. This CDR3 contains 14 residues. V was clipped by 6 bases and J by 11 bases; unmatched bases: 14.

V is TRBV20-1 and J is TRBJ2-1; maybe TRBD2 (5 bases). The CDR3 loop spans 14 amino acids. Germline CDR1 reads DFQATT; CDR2 reads SNEGSKA (reference sequence). Trimming removed 3 bases at V and 5 bases at J, with 14 bases between. CDR3 coding DNA: TGCAGTGCTAGGGACGGGAATTATAACAATGAGCAGTTCTTC. Translated, it gives CSARDGNYNNEQFF.

The chain couples TRBV5-6 to TRBJ2-1; possible D gene TRBD2, 6 bases. V dropped 0 bases and J dropped 0 bases, with 13 bases sitting between them. The CDR3 runs to 17 residues. Germline CDR1 SGHDT, CDR2 YYEEEE. CDR3 nucleotide sequence: TGTGCCAGCAGCTTGGGCCGGGACTTCAGCTCCTACAATGAGCAGTTCTTC. Translation gives CASSLGRDFSSYNEQFF. The full variable domain, with the rest looked up from reference TRBV5-6 and TRBJ2-1, is DAGVTQSPTHLIKTRGQQVTLRCSPKSGHDTVSWYQQALGQGPQFIFQYYEEEERQRGNFPDRFSGHQFPNYSSELNVNALLLGDSALYLCASSLGRDFSSYNEQFFGPGTRLTVL.

This clonotype was observed many times. The V gene is TRBV3-1, the J gene TRBJ2-3, with 12 bases lining up with TRBD2. The CDR3 totals 17 residues. Looked up from germline, CDR1 is LGHDT and CDR2 is YNNKEL (reference sequence). CDR3 amino acids: CAIPGLAGPTSTDTQYF. DNA of the CDR3: TGTGCGATCCCCGGACTAGCGGGACCTACCAGCACAGATACGCAGTATTTT.

This clonotype has more than one count but fewer than ten. The chain links TRBV7-9 to TRBJ2-3; TRBD2 aligns across 8 bases. J gave up 2 bases and V 6 bases, and 7 bases lay outside the gene matches. The CDR3 has 15 residues. Germline-derived CDR1 and CDR2 are SEHNR and FQNEAQ (reference sequence). The CDR3 DNA reads as TGTGCCAGCAGTTCGCGACTAGCGCCCACAGATACGCAGTATTTT. Protein: CASSSRLAPTDTQYF. The full variable domain, completed using reference TRBV7-9 and TRBJ2-3, is DTGVSQNPRHKITKRGQNVTFRCDPISEHNRLYWYRQTLGQGPEFLTYFQNEAQLEKSRLLSDRFSAERPKGSFSTLEIQRTEQGDSAMYLCASSSRLAPTDTQYFGPGTRLTVL.

The chain links TRBV11-2 to TRBJ2-3; D gene ambiguous. This CDR3 is built from 9 residues. Germline CDR1 SGHAT, CDR2 FQNNGV. Trimming removed 3 bases from V and 14 bases from J, with 6 bases in between. As DNA, the CDR3 is TGTGCCAGCAGCTTGGTGAGGTATTTT. It translates to CASSLVRYF.

The chain has TRBV6-6 and TRBJ2-1; D unresolved. With 0 bases removed from V and 13 bases from J, the gap between germline ends came to 16 bases. The CDR3 is made up of 14 amino acids. Looked up from germline, CDR1 is MNHNY and CDR2 is SVGAGI (reference sequence). CDR3 nucleotides: TGTGCCAGCAGTTACTCGAAGGTGGAAGAGACCCAGTTCTTC. This translates into CASSYSKVEETQFF.

Concerning this clonotype itself: A read error may account for a junction end that differs from germline. V gene TRBV12-3 or TRBV12-4 combines with J gene TRBJ2-5; D is undetermined. The CDR3 spans 14 residues. The CDR3 coding sequence is TGTGCCGGCAGTATCAGACGGTCGGAAGAGACCCAGTACTTC. This sequence encodes CAGSIRRSEETQYF.

Comments on this clonotype: A much larger clonotype is one base distant, so this may be a read error. The V and J genes are TRBV12-3 or TRBV12-4 and TRBJ1-2, with a tentative D call TRBD1 (5 bases). The CDR3 extends over 18 amino acids. CDR3 coding DNA: TGTGCCGGCAGTTTTAGGGCAGGGCCCTCGATCCTTCTCTATGGCTACACCTTC. It codes for CAGSFRAGPSILLYGYTF.

V usage is TRBV20-1 and J usage is TRBJ2-7; tentative D call: TRBD2 (5 bases). Germline lookup yields CDR1 DFQATT and CDR2 SNEGSKA (reference sequence). This CDR3 has 14 amino acids. V lost 5 bases and J 0 bases, leaving 14 bases between the germline ends. CDR3 loop: CSADTRAHSYEQYF. Here the CDR3 DNA reads TGCAGTGCTGATACTAGGGCACACTCCTACGAGCAGTACTTC.

CDR3 in DNA: TGCGCCAGCGGGCAAGGGGGCGCATCCAATGAGCAGTTCTTC. This gives the protein CASGQGGASNEQFF. This chain uses TRBV5-1 with TRBJ2-1; 7 positions agree with TRBD1. The V segment lost 7 bases and the J segment 6 bases; nucleotides outside the gene matches: 10. CDR3 length: 14 amino acids. CDR1 SGHRS and CDR2 YFSETQ come from the germline V gene.

This clonotype was seen a few times. The chain couples TRBV4-1 to TRBJ2-5; no clear D. V shed 0 bases and J shed 6 bases, with 5 bases lying between them. Germline V CDR1 and CDR2: MGHRA, YSYEKL. This CDR3 region has 12 residues. The CDR3 coding sequence is TGCGCCAGCAGCCAAGAACAAAAGACCCAGTACTTC. Its protein is CASSQEQKTQYF.